This T cell receptor beta chain was sequenced for a study of OX40 agonist ivuxolimab in advanced cancers. Study context: Patients were treated with ivuxolimab, an agonistic anti-OX40 (CD134) antibody. Therapy given before enrollment (anti-PD-1, anti-PD-L1 or anti-CTLA-4) was allowed, and around 40% had some. Patients enrolled in dose escalation were diagnosed with hepatocellular carcinoma, melanoma, renal cell or head and neck cancer.

Using immunoSEQ multiplex PCR, the repertoire was profiled, and TCRdb retains in-frame clones only, with some absent. The data show about 150,000 clones, approximately 94% seen once. The cohort excluded patients with autoimmune disease history or systemic immunosuppression. The germline gives CDR1 KGHSH, CDR2 LQKENI. Trimming left V 9 bases short and J 3 bases short, with 21 bases between. The CDR3 contains 15 residues. The receptor was isolated from an adult with an advanced solid tumor such as melanoma, head and neck, liver or kidney cancer. The material sequenced was CD4+ or CD8+ T cells sorted from blood, taken in a trial of the OX40 agonist ivuxolimab. V gene TRBV18 combines with J gene TRBJ2-7; TRBD1 or TRBD2 may be the D gene (5 bases each). CDR3 residues: CASQFTSGGNYEQYF. The CDR3 bases are TGTGCCAGTCAGTTTACGTCTGGGGGAAACTACGAGCAGTACTTC.